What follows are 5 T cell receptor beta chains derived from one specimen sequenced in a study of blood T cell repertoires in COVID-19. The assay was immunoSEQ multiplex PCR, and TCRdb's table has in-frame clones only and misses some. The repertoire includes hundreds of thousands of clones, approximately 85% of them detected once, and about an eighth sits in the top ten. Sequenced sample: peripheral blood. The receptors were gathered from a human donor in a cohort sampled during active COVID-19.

This CDR3 is CASRDMVNNEQFF. CDR3 DNA sequence: TGCGCCAGCAGAGACATGGTGAACAATGAGCAGTTCTTC. V is TRBV5-1 and J is TRBJ2-1; D remains ambiguous. The ends were cut back, 5 bases at V and 5 bases at J, with 11 bases in the middle. There are 13 residues in the CDR3. CDR1 and CDR2 from the germline V gene are SGHRS and YFSETQ.

CDR3 nucleotides: TGTGCCAGCAGCCTCGACAGGGTCAGCACAGATACGCAGTATTTT. This encodes CASSLDRVSTDTQYF. V and J are TRBV5-4 and TRBJ2-3, with 7 bases aligning to TRBD1. V lost 4 bases and J lost 0; bases outside the gene matches: 5. Germline V gene lookup returns CDR1 SGHNT and CDR2 YYREEE (reference sequence). CDR3 length equals 15 residues.

The CDR3 DNA is TGTGCCAGCAGCTTAGGCACGCAGTTGGTGGATGAAAAACTGTTTTTT. It yields the protein CASSLGTQLVDEKLFF. The V gene is TRBV7-9, the J gene TRBJ1-4; D not certain. The CDR3 extends over 16 amino acids. The V and J ends lost 1 base and 6 bases respectively, with 15 bases between them. Germline CDR1 and CDR2: SEHNR and FQNEAQ (reference sequence).

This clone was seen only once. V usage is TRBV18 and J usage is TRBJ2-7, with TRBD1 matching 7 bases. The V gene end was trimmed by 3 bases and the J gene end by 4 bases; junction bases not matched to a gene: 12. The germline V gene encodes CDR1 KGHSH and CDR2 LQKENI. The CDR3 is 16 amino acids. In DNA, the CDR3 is TGTGCCAGCTCACCCCGGACAGGCGGACCTGGATACGAGCAGTACTTC. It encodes CASSPRTGGPGYEQYF. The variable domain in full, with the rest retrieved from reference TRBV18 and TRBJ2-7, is NAGVMQNPRHLVRRRGQEARLRCSPMKGHSHVYWYRQLPEEGLKFMVYLQKENIIDESGMPKERFSAEFPKEGPSILRIQQVVRGDSAAYFCASSPRTGGPGYEQYFGPGTRLTVT.

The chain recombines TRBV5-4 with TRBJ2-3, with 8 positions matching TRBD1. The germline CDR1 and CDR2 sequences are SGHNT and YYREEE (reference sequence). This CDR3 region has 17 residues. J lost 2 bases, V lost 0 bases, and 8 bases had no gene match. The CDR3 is CASSLGQGTFPTDTQYF. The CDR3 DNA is TGTGCCAGCAGCTTGGGACAGGGGACATTCCCCACAGATACGCAGTATTTT. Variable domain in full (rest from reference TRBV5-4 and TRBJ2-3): ETGVTQSPTHLIKTRGQQVTLRCSSQSGHNTVSWYQQALGQGPQFIFQYYREEENGRGNFPPRFSGLQFPNYSSELNVNALELDDSALYLCASSLGQGTFPTDTQYFGPGTRLTVL.